The source of this T cell receptor beta chain is a study of blood T cell repertoires in COVID-19. This CDR3 comprises 15 residues. Per germline, CDR1 LGHNA and CDR2 YSLEER. Deletions cut 3 bases from V and 2 bases from J, with 13 bases between. TCRdb's copy holds only in-frame clones and misses some; the assay was immunoSEQ multiplex PCR. The table shows 45,000 to 55,000 clones, with roughly 84% occurring only once. The sample taken for sequencing was peripheral blood. The origin of this receptor is a man aged 50 or older with acute or convalescent COVID-19. This chain joins TRBV4-3 and TRBJ1-2, with a tentative D call TRBD1 (5 bases). The CDR3 protein is CASSQGLSTNYGYTF. The CDR3 coding sequence is TGCGCCAGCAGCCAGGGGCTGTCGACCAACTATGGCTACACCTTC.